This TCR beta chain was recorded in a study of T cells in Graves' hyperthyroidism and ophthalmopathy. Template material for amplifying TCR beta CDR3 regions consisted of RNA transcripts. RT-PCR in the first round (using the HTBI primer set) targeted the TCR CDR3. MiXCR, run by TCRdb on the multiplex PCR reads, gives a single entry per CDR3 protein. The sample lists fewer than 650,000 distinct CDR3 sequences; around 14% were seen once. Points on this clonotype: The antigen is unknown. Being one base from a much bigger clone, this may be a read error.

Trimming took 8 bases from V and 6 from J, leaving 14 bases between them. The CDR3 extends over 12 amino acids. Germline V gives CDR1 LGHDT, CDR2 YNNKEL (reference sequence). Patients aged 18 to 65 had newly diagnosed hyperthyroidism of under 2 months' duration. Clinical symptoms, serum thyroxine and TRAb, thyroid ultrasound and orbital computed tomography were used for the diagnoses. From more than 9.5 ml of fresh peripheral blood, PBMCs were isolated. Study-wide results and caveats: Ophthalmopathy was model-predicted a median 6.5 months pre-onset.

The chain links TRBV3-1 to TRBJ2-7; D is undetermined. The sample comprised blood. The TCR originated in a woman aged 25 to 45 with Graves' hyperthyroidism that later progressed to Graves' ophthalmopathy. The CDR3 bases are TGTGCCAGCCGCCTCCGGACGGGCGAGCAGTACTTC. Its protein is CASRLRTGEQYF.